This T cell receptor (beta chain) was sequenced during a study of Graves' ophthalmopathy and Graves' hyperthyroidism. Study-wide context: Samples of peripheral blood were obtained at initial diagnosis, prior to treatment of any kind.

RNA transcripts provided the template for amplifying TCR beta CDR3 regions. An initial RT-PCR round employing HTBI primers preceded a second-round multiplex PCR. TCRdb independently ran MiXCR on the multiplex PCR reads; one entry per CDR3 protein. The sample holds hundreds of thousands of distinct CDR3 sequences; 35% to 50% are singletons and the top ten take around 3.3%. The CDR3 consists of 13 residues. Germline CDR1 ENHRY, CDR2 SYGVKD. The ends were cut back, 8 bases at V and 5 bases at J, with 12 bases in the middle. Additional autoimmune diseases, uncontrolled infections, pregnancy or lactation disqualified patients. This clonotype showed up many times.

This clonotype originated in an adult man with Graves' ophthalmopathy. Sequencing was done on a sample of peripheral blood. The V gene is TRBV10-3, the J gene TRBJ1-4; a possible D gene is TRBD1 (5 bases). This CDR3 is CAICRQPNEKLFF. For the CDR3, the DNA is TGTGCCATCTGTAGACAGCCAAATGAAAAACTGTTTTTT.